Listed below are T cell receptor beta chains from one sample, sequenced in a study of neurological immune-mediated disorders. Each CDR3 protein gets one entry after TCRdb re-called the 5' RACE reads with MiXCR. This table holds around 71,000 distinct CDR3 sequences, roughly 15% found once. Sequenced input: PBMCs. The receptors derive from a female donor with HTLV-1-associated myelopathy (HAM/TSP). The CDR3 runs from the conserved cysteine through the conserved F or W. D genes are given only for firm matches. The listing skips clone size in some rows; elsewhere it reads once, few, many or a size class.

clone_size	cdr3_length	v_call	d_call	j_call	cdr3_aa	cdr3_nt
many	14	TRBV4-1	TRBD1	TRBJ1-1	CASSQGTGETEAFF	TGCGCCAGCAGCCAAGGGACAGGGGAGACTGAAGCTTTCTTT
many	12	TRBV28	.	TRBJ2-5	CASSLWGGDQYF	TGTGCCAGCAGTTTATGGGGCGGTGACCAGTACTTC
.	15	TRBV12-3/TRBV12-4	.	TRBJ2-6	CASSHGGAGANVLTF	TGTGCCAGCAGCCATGGAGGGGCTGGGGCCAACGTCCTGACTTTC
many	13	TRBV24-1	TRBD1	TRBJ2-4	CATSEGQGSIQYF	TGTGCCACCAGTGAAGGACAGGGGAGCATTCAGTACTTC
many	17	TRBV5-1	TRBD2	TRBJ2-1	CASSPGLAGGPGNEQFF	TGCGCCAGCAGCCCGGGACTAGCGGGGGGCCCGGGGAATGAGCAGTTCTTC
many	14	TRBV7-9	TRBD1	TRBJ2-7	CASSLQGVTYEQYF	TGTGCCAGCAGCTTACAGGGGGTAACCTACGAGCAGTACTTC
many	12	TRBV20-1	TRBD2	TRBJ2-7	CSAPTSLYEQYF	TGCAGTGCACCGACTAGCTTATACGAGCAGTACTTC
.	12	TRBV10-3	TRBD1	TRBJ2-1	CAIGTGFDEQFF	TGTGCCATCGGGACAGGGTTCGATGAGCAGTTCTTC
few	15	TRBV27	.	TRBJ2-3	CASSLTTVGVDTQYF	TGTGCCAGCAGTTTAACTACGGTCGGTGTGGATACGCAGTATTTT
many	13	TRBV6-1	.	TRBJ2-7	CASSRDRFSEQYF	TGTGCCAGCAGTCGGGACCGCTTTTCCGAGCAGTACTTC
many	15	TRBV5-1	.	TRBJ2-3	CASSPGSARGDTQYF	TGCGCCAGCAGCCCTGGGTCAGCGCGGGGAGATACGCAGTATTTT
.	15	TRBV5-1	TRBD2	TRBJ2-1	CASSLDGGGPREQFF	TGCGCCAGCAGCTTGGACGGCGGGGGGCCCCGGGAGCAGTTCTTC
few	14	TRBV20-1	TRBD2	TRBJ2-3	CSARNGGAGDTQYF	TGCAGTGCTAGAAACGGGGGGGCCGGAGATACGCAGTATTTT
many	13	TRBV29-1	.	TRBJ2-1	CSVGGVGYNEQFF	TGCAGCGTTGGAGGGGTTGGCTACAATGAGCAGTTCTTC
many	14	TRBV5-1	.	TRBJ2-7	CASSFETETYEQYF	TGCGCCAGCAGCTTTGAGACAGAAACCTACGAGCAGTACTTC
many	13	TRBV28	TRBD1	TRBJ1-2	CASSLRQGYGYTF	TGTGCCAGCAGTTTAAGACAGGGCTATGGCTACACCTTC
many	11	TRBV20-1	.	TRBJ2-3	CSARPDNTQYF	TGCAGTGCTAGACCCGATAATACGCAGTATTTT
many	15	TRBV7-3	TRBD1	TRBJ2-2	CASSATGEYTGELFF	TGTGCCAGCAGCGCGACAGGGGAGTACACCGGGGAGCTGTTTTTT
many	15	TRBV5-1	TRBD1	TRBJ1-1	CASSLGQGVGTEAFF	TGCGCCAGCAGCTTAGGACAGGGTGTGGGAACTGAAGCTTTCTTT
many	17	TRBV7-2	TRBD2	TRBJ2-1	CASSYSWAGGSYNEQFF	TGTGCCAGCAGTTATAGCTGGGCGGGGGGATCCTACAATGAGCAGTTCTTC